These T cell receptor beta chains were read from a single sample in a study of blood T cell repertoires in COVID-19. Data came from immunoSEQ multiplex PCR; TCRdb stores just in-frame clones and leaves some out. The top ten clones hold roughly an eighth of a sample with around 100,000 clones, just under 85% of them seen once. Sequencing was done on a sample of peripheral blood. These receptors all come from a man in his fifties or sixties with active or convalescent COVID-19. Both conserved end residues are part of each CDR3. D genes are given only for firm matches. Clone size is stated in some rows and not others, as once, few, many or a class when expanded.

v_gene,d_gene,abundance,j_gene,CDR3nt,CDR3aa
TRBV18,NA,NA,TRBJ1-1,TGTGCCAGCTCACCACCGGGAGGGGCCACTGAAGCTTTCTTT,CASSPPGGATEAFF
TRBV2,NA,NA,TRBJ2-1,TGTGCCAGCACTCTGGAGTTCAATGAGCAGTTCTTC,CASTLEFNEQFF
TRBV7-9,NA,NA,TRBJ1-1,TGTGCCAGCAGCTTGGACATCCTGAACACTGAAGCTTTCTTT,CASSLDILNTEAFF
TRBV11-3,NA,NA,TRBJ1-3,TGTGCCAGCAGCCTTAGTAGCAGTAGTGTGGCTGGAAACACCATATATTTT,CASSLSSSSVAGNTIYF
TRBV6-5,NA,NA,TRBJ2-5,TGTGCCAGCACTAAACGCGGACAAGAGACCCAGTACTTC,CASTKRGQETQYF
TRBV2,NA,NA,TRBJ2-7,TGTGCCAGCAAACAGTCCTCCTACGAGCAGTACTTC,CASKQSSYEQYF
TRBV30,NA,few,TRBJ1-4,TGTGCCTGGGGCCCGGTCTTTTCTAATGAAAAACTGTTTTTT,CAWGPVFSNEKLFF
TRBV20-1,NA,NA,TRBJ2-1,TGCAGTGCTAGTTCGGGAGAAGGGAATGAGCAGTTCTTC,CSASSGEGNEQFF
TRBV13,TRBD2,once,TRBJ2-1,TGTGCCAGCAGACGTAGCGGGTCGAGCTCCTACAATGAGCAGTTCTTC,CASRRSGSSSYNEQFF
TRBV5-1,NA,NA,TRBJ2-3,TGCGCCAGCAGCTTGACGACTTCGAATACAGATACGCAGTATTTT,CASSLTTSNTDTQYF
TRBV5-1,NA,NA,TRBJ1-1,TGCGCCAGCAGCTTGGAACAGGGAGTTGTAGCTTTCTTT,CASSLEQGVVAFF
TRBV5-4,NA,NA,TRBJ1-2,TGTGCCAGCAGCTTTACGGAGGGGTATGGCTACACCTTC,CASSFTEGYGYTF
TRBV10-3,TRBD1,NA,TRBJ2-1,TGTGCCATCAGTGAGTCGACAGGACAGGGGGCACGGAATGAGCAGTTCTTC,CAISESTGQGARNEQFF
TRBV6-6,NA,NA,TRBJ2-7,TGTGCCAGCAGTTACATAGAGGAGGGAAGCGAGCAGTACTTC,CASSYIEEGSEQYF
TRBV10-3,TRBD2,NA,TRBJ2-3,TGTGCCATCAGGGACACGGGCGCGGGAGGGCCCCCAGATACGCAGTATTTT,CAIRDTGAGGPPDTQYF
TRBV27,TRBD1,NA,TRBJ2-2,TGTGCCAGCAGCCGAAGGGACAGGGACTCCGGGGAGCTGTTTTTT,CASSRRDRDSGELFF
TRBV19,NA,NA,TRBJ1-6,TGTGCCATAGGGACAACCTATAATTCACCCCTCCACTTT,CAIGTTYNSPLHF
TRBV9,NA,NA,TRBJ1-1,TGTGCCAGCAGCCCCCGGGGGGAGACGGACACTGAAGCTTTCTTT,CASSPRGETDTEAFF
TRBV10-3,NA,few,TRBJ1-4,TGTGCCATCGGAGGGGAGACTAATGAAAAACTGTTTTTT,CAIGGETNEKLFF
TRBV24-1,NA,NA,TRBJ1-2,TGTGCCACCAGTGATAGTAGGGGAGGCTATGGCTACACCTTC,CATSDSRGGYGYTF
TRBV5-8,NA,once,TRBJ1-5,TGTGCCAGCAGCATCACGACCGGGGGTGTTTTGCATTTT,CASSITTGGVLHF
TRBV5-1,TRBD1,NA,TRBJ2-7,TGCGCCAGCAGCCCGGACAGGGGACGGGACGAGCAGTACTTC,CASSPDRGRDEQYF
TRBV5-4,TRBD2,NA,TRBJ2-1,TGTGCCAGCAGATTGCCGGGACTAGCGGGGTACAATGAGCAGTTCTTC,CASRLPGLAGYNEQFF
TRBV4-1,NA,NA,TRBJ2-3,TGCGCCAGCAGCCAAGACGGACAGAGGCCCACAGATACGCAGTATTTT,CASSQDGQRPTDTQYF
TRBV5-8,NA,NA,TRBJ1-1,TGTGCCAGCAGCTTGGACTGGGAGGGACGAAACACTGAAGCTTTCTTT,CASSLDWEGRNTEAFF
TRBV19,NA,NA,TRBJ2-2,TGTGCCAGTAGTATTAGCCGGGTTCTCACCGGGGAGCTGTTTTTT,CASSISRVLTGELFF
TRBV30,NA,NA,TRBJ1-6,TGTGCCTGGAGTGTAACTGGGCCCTATAATTCACCCCTCCACTTT,CAWSVTGPYNSPLHF
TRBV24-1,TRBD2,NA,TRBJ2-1,TGTGCCACCAGTGACCCCGGACTAGCAGTCTACAATGAGCAGTTCTTC,CATSDPGLAVYNEQFF
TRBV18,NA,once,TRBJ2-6,TGTGCCAGCTCACCGAGAGGGACTCATCGCTCTGGGGCCAACGTCCTGACTTTC,CASSPRGTHRSGANVLTF
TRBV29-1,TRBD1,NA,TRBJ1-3,TGCAGCGTTGAAGATCGAGGTGGGGACAGGGACTTCTCTGGAAACACCATATATTTT,CSVEDRGGDRDFSGNTIYF
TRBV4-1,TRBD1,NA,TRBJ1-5,TGCGCCAGCAGCCACAGGGGGCAGAATCAGCCCCAGCATTTT,CASSHRGQNQPQHF
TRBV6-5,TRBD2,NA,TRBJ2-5,TGTGCCAGCAGGGGGACTAGCATAACGGAGACCCAGTACTTC,CASRGTSITETQYF
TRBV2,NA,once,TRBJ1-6,TGTGCCAGCAATACACAGAATTCACCCCTCCACTTT,CASNTQNSPLHF
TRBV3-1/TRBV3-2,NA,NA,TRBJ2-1,TGTGCCAGCGAAGGGGGGGGTTATGAGCAGTTCTTC,CASEGGGYEQFF
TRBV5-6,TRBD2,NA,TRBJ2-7,TGTGCCAGCAGCTGGGGACTAGCGGGACCCTACGAGCAGTACTTC,CASSWGLAGPYEQYF
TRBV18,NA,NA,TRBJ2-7,TGTGCCAGCTCACCACCCCCCCCTCTAGACGAGCAGTACTTC,CASSPPPPLDEQYF
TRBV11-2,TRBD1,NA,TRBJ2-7,TGTGCCAGCAGCCTTACAGGGGGCGGTCAGTACGAGCAGTACTTC,CASSLTGGGQYEQYF
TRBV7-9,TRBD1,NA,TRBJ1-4,TGTGCCAGCAGCCCAGACAGGGTTGGTGAAAAACTGTTTTTT,CASSPDRVGEKLFF
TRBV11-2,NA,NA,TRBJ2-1,TGTGCCAGCAGTTCTTTTCATGAGCAGTTCTTC,CASSSFHEQFF
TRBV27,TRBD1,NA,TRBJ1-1,TGTGCCAGCAGGGACAGGGTTAGCGCTGAAGCTTTCTTT,CASRDRVSAEAFF
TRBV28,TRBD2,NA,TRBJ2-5,TGTGCCAGCAGCCAGGGAGGGGTCCAAGAGACCCAGTACTTC,CASSQGGVQETQYF